The clone carrying this T cell receptor beta chain appeared once. Sequenced by immunoSEQ multiplex PCR; TCRdb stores in-frame clones only, minus some. The repertoire holds roughly 100,000 clones, with approximately 80% as singletons. The data are from a study of blood T cell repertoires in COVID-19. Across the study: Material from acute and convalescent COVID-19 was sourced from the United States, Italy and Spain.

The sample consisted of peripheral blood. This TCR was sampled from a man at least 80 years old with acute or convalescent COVID-19.

CDR3 region: CASSVHVARGEPQHF. The CDR3 DNA reads as TGTGCCAGCAGTGTTCATGTCGCCAGGGGAGAGCCCCAGCATTTT. The chain carries TRBV2 and TRBJ1-5; perhaps TRBD1 as D (6 bases). The CDR3 has 15 amino acids. The V and J ends lost 4 bases and 8 bases respectively, with 18 bases between them. Germline V gene data show CDR1 as SNHLY and CDR2 as FYNNEI. Looking up the rest from reference TRBV2 and TRBJ1-5 gives the full variable domain: EPEVTQTPSHQVTQMGQEVILRCVPISNHLYFYWYRQILGQKVEFLVSFYNNEISEKSEIFDDQFSVERPDGSNFTLKIRSTKLEDSAMYFCASSVHVARGEPQHFGDGTRLSIL.